This T cell receptor (beta chain) was profiled in a study of cytomegalovirus exposure and HLA in healthy donors. Study findings and constraints: Common viral pathogens seemed to be connected with several of the most significant clusters, according to a later analysis.

Concerning this clone itself: What it binds is unknown.

This CDR3 spans 14 amino acids. Germline V CDR1 and CDR2: SGHRS, YFSETQ. Trimming removed 2 bases at V and 5 bases at J, with 13 bases between. The PCR ran on 60 Vbeta and 13 Jbeta primers. Only in-frame clones appear in the TCRdb table, and some are missing; sequencing was by immunoSEQ multiplex PCR. This repertoire shows 140,000 to 150,000 clones, around 86% found once; its top ten account for roughly 2.9%. The V gene is TRBV5-1, the J gene TRBJ1-2; weak D call: TRBD1 (5 bases). The TCR originated in a woman aged 30 to 39 in good health and CMV-seronegative. Specimen: PBMCs. For the CDR3, the DNA is TGCGCCAGCAGCTTTGTTCGGGGACTGTATGGCTACACCTTC. Its protein product is CASSFVRGLYGYTF.